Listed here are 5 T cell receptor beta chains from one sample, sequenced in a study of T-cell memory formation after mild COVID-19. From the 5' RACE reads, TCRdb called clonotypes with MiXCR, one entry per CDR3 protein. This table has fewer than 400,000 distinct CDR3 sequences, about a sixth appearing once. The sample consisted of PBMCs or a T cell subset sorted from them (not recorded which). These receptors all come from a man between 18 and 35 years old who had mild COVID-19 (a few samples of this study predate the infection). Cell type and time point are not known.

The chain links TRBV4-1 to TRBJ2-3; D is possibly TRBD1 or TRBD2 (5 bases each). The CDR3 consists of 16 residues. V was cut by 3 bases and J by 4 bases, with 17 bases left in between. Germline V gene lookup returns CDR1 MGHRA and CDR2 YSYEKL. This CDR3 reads CASSHPTGTSADTQYF. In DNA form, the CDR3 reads TGCGCCAGCAGCCACCCCACGGGGACCTCTGCAGATACGCAGTATTTT.

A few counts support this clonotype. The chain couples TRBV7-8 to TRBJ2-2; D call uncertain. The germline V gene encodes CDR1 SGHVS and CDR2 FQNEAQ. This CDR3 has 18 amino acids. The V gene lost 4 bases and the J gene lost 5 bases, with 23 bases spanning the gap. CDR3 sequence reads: CASSYGWPLNPPTGELFF. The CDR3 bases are TGTGCCAGCAGCTATGGGTGGCCGCTTAACCCCCCGACCGGGGAGCTGTTTTTT. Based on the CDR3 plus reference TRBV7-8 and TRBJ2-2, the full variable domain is GAGVSQSPRYKVAKRGQDVALRCDPISGHVSLFWYQQALGQGPEFLTYFQNEAQLDKSGLPSDRFFAERPEGSVSTLKIQRTQQEDSAVYLCASSYGWPLNPPTGELFFGEGSRLTVL.

In nucleotides, the CDR3 is TGTGCCAGCTTCGAGGCGGGGGGGCGCATTCAGTACTTC. It is translated as CASFEAGGRIQYF. This chain connects TRBV6-2 or TRBV6-3 to TRBJ2-4; 9 bases fit TRBD2. The CDR3 is made up of 13 amino acids. V trimming: 8 bases; J trimming: 9 bases; junction bases outside the gene matches: 8. Per the germline V gene, CDR1 is MNHEY and CDR2 is SVGEGT.

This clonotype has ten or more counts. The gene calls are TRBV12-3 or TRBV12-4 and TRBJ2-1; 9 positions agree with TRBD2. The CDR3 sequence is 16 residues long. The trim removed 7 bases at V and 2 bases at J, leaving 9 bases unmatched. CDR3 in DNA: TGTGCCAGCACCCAGTCTAGCGGGGCCACCTACAATGAGCAGTTCTTC. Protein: CASTQSSGATYNEQFF.

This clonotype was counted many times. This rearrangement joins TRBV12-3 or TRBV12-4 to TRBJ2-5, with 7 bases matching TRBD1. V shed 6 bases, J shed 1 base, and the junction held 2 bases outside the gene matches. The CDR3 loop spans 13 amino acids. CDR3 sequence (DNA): TGTGCCAGCAGCCGGGACAGCCAAGAGACCCAGTACTTC. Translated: CASSRDSQETQYF.